The rows below give T cell receptor beta chains drawn from one sample of a study of radiotherapy plus CTLA-4 blockade in lung cancer. Clones were sequenced by immunoSEQ multiplex PCR, and TCRdb holds only the in-frame ones, with some missing. Found here are approximately 100,000 clones, approximately 81% of them singletons; the top ten hold roughly 2.3%. The sample here was peripheral blood, taken from a patient treated with radiotherapy plus ipilimumab. These receptors were obtained from a human donor with non-small cell lung cancer that progressed on radiotherapy plus ipilimumab. Some clones in this sample may be carry-over from other donors' samples. Each CDR3 is given with its conserved first and last residue. Fields, in order: V gene, D gene, clone size, J gene, CDR3 DNA, CDR3 protein. The D gene is left open where the match is weak. Rows give clone size only sometimes, using once, few, many, or a class for an expanded clone.

v_call: TRBV5-1; d_call: TRBD1; clone_size: -; j_call: TRBJ2-3; cdr3_nt: TGCGCCAGCAGCTTGGGATATAACGATGGACAGGGAACTTATTTC; cdr3_aa: CASSLGYNDGQGTYF
v_call: TRBV5-5; d_call: -; clone_size: few; j_call: TRBJ2-2; cdr3_nt: TGTGCCAGCAGCTTGGGGGCTCTTCGAAGGGGCGGGGAGCTGTTTTTT; cdr3_aa: CASSLGALRRGGELFF
v_call: TRBV9; d_call: -; clone_size: -; j_call: TRBJ1-2; cdr3_nt: TGTGCCAGCAGCGGCAGTATTGGTGGCTACACCTTC; cdr3_aa: CASSGSIGGYTF
v_call: TRBV6-5; d_call: -; clone_size: -; j_call: TRBJ2-1; cdr3_nt: TGTGCCAGCAGAGACAATGAGCAGTTCTTC; cdr3_aa: CASRDNEQFF
v_call: TRBV6-5; d_call: -; clone_size: -; j_call: TRBJ1-3; cdr3_nt: TGTGCCAGCAGTTACACGGGCCTCAACTCTGGAAACACCATATATTTT; cdr3_aa: CASSYTGLNSGNTIYF
v_call: TRBV7-9; d_call: -; clone_size: once; j_call: TRBJ2-7; cdr3_nt: TGTGCCAGCAGCTTACAGGGTCCAAGCTCCTACGAGCAGTACTTC; cdr3_aa: CASSLQGPSSYEQYF
v_call: TRBV5-5; d_call: -; clone_size: -; j_call: TRBJ2-3; cdr3_nt: TGTGCCAGCAGCGCCACGCTCTGGGCGAGCACAGATACGCAGTATTTT; cdr3_aa: CASSATLWASTDTQYF
v_call: TRBV7-2; d_call: -; clone_size: -; j_call: TRBJ2-3; cdr3_nt: TGTGCCAGCAGCTTAGTGGGGGATGCTAGCACAGATACGCAGTATTTT; cdr3_aa: CASSLVGDASTDTQYF
v_call: TRBV4-1; d_call: TRBD1; clone_size: -; j_call: TRBJ2-7; cdr3_nt: TGCGCCAGCAGCCTGGGACAGCCAAGCTCCTACGAGCAGTACTTC; cdr3_aa: CASSLGQPSSYEQYF
v_call: TRBV5-1; d_call: -; clone_size: -; j_call: TRBJ2-7; cdr3_nt: TGCGCCAGCAGCCCGGGATGGGACGAGCAGTACTTC; cdr3_aa: CASSPGWDEQYF
v_call: TRBV5-1; d_call: TRBD2; clone_size: -; j_call: TRBJ2-3; cdr3_nt: TGCGCCAGCAGCCGGGATAGCGGGGGCACAGATACGCAGTATTTT; cdr3_aa: CASSRDSGGTDTQYF
v_call: TRBV7-9; d_call: TRBD2; clone_size: -; j_call: TRBJ2-1; cdr3_nt: TGTGCCAGCAGCACGGGACTAGCGGGGGGGCTTGAGCAGTTCTTC; cdr3_aa: CASSTGLAGGLEQFF
v_call: TRBV7-8; d_call: -; clone_size: -; j_call: TRBJ2-5; cdr3_nt: TGTGCCAGCAGCTTGGACAGACAAGAGACCCAGTACTTC; cdr3_aa: CASSLDRQETQYF
v_call: TRBV19; d_call: -; clone_size: -; j_call: TRBJ1-1; cdr3_nt: TGTGCCACCCGGGACTCCCAGAACACTGAAGCTTTCTTT; cdr3_aa: CATRDSQNTEAFF
v_call: TRBV6-1; d_call: -; clone_size: -; j_call: TRBJ1-6; cdr3_nt: TGTGCCAGCAGTGAAGGCGATCCGGTATATTCACCCCTCCACTTT; cdr3_aa: CASSEGDPVYSPLHF
v_call: TRBV9; d_call: -; clone_size: -; j_call: TRBJ1-1; cdr3_nt: TGTGCCAGCAGCCCAGGGGTATCGGGGACTGAAGCTTTCTTT; cdr3_aa: CASSPGVSGTEAFF
v_call: TRBV28; d_call: TRBD1; clone_size: once; j_call: TRBJ1-2; cdr3_nt: TGTGCCAGCAGCAGGGGGGTGGGACAGGGGCTTGGAGGCTACACCTTC; cdr3_aa: CASSRGVGQGLGGYTF
v_call: TRBV28; d_call: TRBD1; clone_size: -; j_call: TRBJ2-5; cdr3_nt: TGTGCCAGCAGCCTAGGGACAGGGTTTCAAGAGACCCAGTACTTC; cdr3_aa: CASSLGTGFQETQYF
v_call: TRBV11-2; d_call: -; clone_size: few; j_call: TRBJ2-3; cdr3_nt: TGTGCCAGCAGCTTAATGGCCCGGAACTCCCGTATCCAGTATTTT; cdr3_aa: CASSLMARNSRIQYF
v_call: TRBV27; d_call: -; clone_size: -; j_call: TRBJ2-3; cdr3_nt: TGTGCCAGCAGCTCCCCCAGGGGTACGACAGATACGCAGTATTTT; cdr3_aa: CASSSPRGTTDTQYF
v_call: TRBV5-1; d_call: TRBD1; clone_size: -; j_call: TRBJ1-6; cdr3_nt: TGCGCCAGCAGCACCACAGGGGAGGATGGACCCCTCCACTTT; cdr3_aa: CASSTTGEDGPLHF
v_call: TRBV29-1; d_call: -; clone_size: -; j_call: TRBJ1-2; cdr3_nt: TGCAGCGCCAAAGGGTTGGGGGCTAACTATGGCTACACCTTC; cdr3_aa: CSAKGLGANYGYTF
v_call: TRBV10-3; d_call: -; clone_size: -; j_call: TRBJ1-2; cdr3_nt: TGTGCCATCAGGTATACAGGGAGACGGAGCGTCTATGGCTACACCTTC; cdr3_aa: CAIRYTGRRSVYGYTF